These 8 T cell receptor beta chains came from one sample sequenced in a study of response to subunit inactivated influenza vaccine. MiXCR, applied by TCRdb to the RT-PCR reads, yields one record per CDR3 protein. The data show roughly 650,000 distinct CDR3 sequences, approximately 14% seen once. The sample here was PBMCs from blood, taken roughly 12 days after vaccination. The source of these receptors is a middle-aged man who received an inactivated influenza vaccine.

The chain joins TRBV4-3 to TRBJ2-1, with D perhaps matching TRBD1 (6 bases). Germline CDR1 and CDR2: LGHNA and YSLEER. The CDR3 sequence is 17 residues long. Trimming shortened V by 0 bases and J by 3 bases, and 15 bases separated the two germline ends. The CDR3 sequence: CASSQEPGQRSYNEQFF. The CDR3 DNA sequence: TGCGCCAGCAGCCAAGAGCCAGGACAGAGAAGCTACAATGAGCAGTTCTTC.

V is TRBV18 and J is TRBJ1-1; D gene ambiguous. CDR1 KGHSH and CDR2 LQKENI come from the germline V gene. Trimming took 6 bases from V and 2 from J, leaving 10 bases between them. The CDR3 sequence is 13 residues long. The CDR3 nucleotides read TGTGCCAGCTCGGGAGGGAAAAACACTGAAGCTTTCTTT. Translation: CASSGGKNTEAFF. Full variable domain (missing parts from reference TRBV18 and TRBJ1-1): NAGVMQNPRHLVRRRGQEARLRCSPMKGHSHVYWYRQLPEEGLKFMVYLQKENIIDESGMPKERFSAEFPKEGPSILRIQQVVRGDSAAYFCASSGGKNTEAFFGQGTRLTVV.

In its sample, this clonotype was seen a few times. This chain uses TRBV4-3 with TRBJ1-6, with a tentative D call TRBD1 (5 bases). Germline values: CDR1 LGHNA, CDR2 YSLEER. The germline V and J ends were trimmed by 6 bases and 8 bases, with 11 bases remaining between them. This CDR3 spans 13 amino acids. The CDR3 loop reads CASSGGKDSPLHF. CDR3 in DNA: TGCGCCAGCAGTGGGGGGAAAGATTCACCCCTCCACTTT.

In its sample, this clonotype was seen a few times. This chain uses TRBV4-2 with TRBJ1-1; D is uncertain. The V end lost 0 bases, the J end lost 1 base, and 9 bases lay between the germline ends. The CDR3 sequence is 15 residues long. From germline, CDR1 is LGHNA and CDR2 YNFKEQ. The CDR3 DNA reads TGTGCCAGCAGCCAAGATCTGCTAAAGAACACTGAAGCTTTCTTT. Encoded protein: CASSQDLLKNTEAFF.

This chain uses TRBV12-3 or TRBV12-4 with TRBJ1-1, with no clear D. V was pared by 5 bases and J by 6 bases, with 10 bases between. The CDR3 has 12 amino acids. The CDR3 spells CASSLNFAEAFF. The CDR3 nucleotides are TGTGCCAGCAGTCTGAACTTCGCTGAAGCTTTCTTT.

The sample holds a few counts of this clonotype. DNA of the CDR3: TGCAGTGCTGGCCTTAGGCGCATAAACATTCAGTACTTC. Protein product: CSAGLRRINIQYF. The chain links TRBV20-1 to TRBJ2-4; D call uncertain. Trimming removed 5 bases from V and 6 bases from J, with 14 bases in between. The CDR3 has 13 residues. The germline gives CDR1 DFQATT, CDR2 SNEGSKA (reference sequence).

The V call is TRBV28, the J call TRBJ2-7; maybe TRBD1 (5 bases). Trimming took off 7 bases at V and 2 bases at J, with 12 bases between the two ends. This CDR3 contains 13 residues. Germline V gene lookup returns CDR1 MDHEN and CDR2 SYDVKM. CDR3 nucleotide sequence: TGTGCCAGCAAAAGCCAGGGCACCTACGAGCAGTACTTC. Protein product: CASKSQGTYEQYF.

V usage is TRBV10-3 and J usage is TRBJ2-1; D is undetermined. V dropped 0 bases and J dropped 6 bases, with 6 bases sitting between them. Germline values: CDR1 ENHRY, CDR2 SYGVKD. This CDR3 contains 13 residues. CDR3 nucleotide sequence: TGTGCCATCAGTGAGTCGTTACGCAATGAGCAGTTCTTC. Translating gives CAISESLRNEQFF.